The 28 T cell receptor beta chains in this list originate from one sample, sequenced in a study of cytomegalovirus exposure and HLA in healthy donors. Clones were sequenced by immunoSEQ multiplex PCR, and TCRdb holds only the in-frame ones, with some missing. The table has about 200,000 clones, around 87% seen once. The specimen sequenced was PBMCs. All receptors come from a woman aged 18 to 35 in good health and CMV-seropositive.

The chain uses TRBV18 and TRBJ2-2; 9 bases line up with TRBD1. J lost 6 bases, V lost 3 bases, and 5 bases had no gene match. The CDR3 covers 15 residues. Germline assignment: CDR1 KGHSH and CDR2 LQKENI. For the CDR3, the DNA is TGTGCCAGCTCACCGAGGACAGGGGAAGCCGGGGAGCTGTTTTTT. Residues: CASSPRTGEAGELFF.

The V call is TRBV27, the J call TRBJ2-1, with D unresolved. V lost 2 bases to trimming and J lost 8 bases, with 10 bases between them. CDR1 MNHEY and CDR2 SMNVEV come from the germline V gene (reference sequence). There are 13 residues in the CDR3. DNA of the CDR3: TGTGCCAGCAGTTTACGCGCGCCCCATGAGCAGTTCTTC. It yields the protein CASSLRAPHEQFF.

The chain couples TRBV5-4 to TRBJ2-2; 9 bases are a match to TRBD2. This CDR3 region has 17 residues. The V segment lost 1 base and the J segment 1 base; nucleotides outside the gene matches: 5. Germline CDR1 reads SGHNT; CDR2 reads YYREEE (reference sequence). Here the CDR3 reads CASSLRGGGGNTGELFF. Written as DNA, the CDR3 is TGTGCCAGCAGCTTGCGCGGGGGGGGAGGGAACACCGGGGAGCTGTTTTTT.

The DNA for the CDR3 is TGTGCCAGCAGCGAGAGGGACAGGCCAACCTACGAGCAGTACTTC. Translation: CASSERDRPTYEQYF. This rearrangement joins TRBV9 to TRBJ2-7, with 8 bases that match TRBD1. The CDR3 runs 15 residues. The V gene's germline CDR1 is SGDLS and CDR2 YYNGEE. Trimming removed 3 bases from V and 2 bases from J; junction bases left unmatched: 7.

This chain uses TRBV30 with TRBJ2-1; a weak D match, TRBD1 (6 bases). The germline V gene has CDR1 GTSNPN and CDR2 SVGIG (reference sequence). The CDR3 runs to 16 residues. V was clipped by 2 bases and J by 3 bases, with 17 bases between them. Here the CDR3 reads CAWSKAGQTNYNEQFF. The CDR3 DNA sequence: TGTGCCTGGAGTAAGGCCGGACAGACCAACTACAATGAGCAGTTCTTC.

Regarding this clone: Additional DNA sequences in this sample encode the identical CDR3. J is TRBJ2-7 and V is TRBV27; D is perhaps TRBD2 (6 bases). The CDR3 sequence is 11 residues long. The V gene lost 4 bases and the J gene lost 6 bases, with 7 bases spanning the gap. Looked up from germline, CDR1 is MNHEY and CDR2 is SMNVEV (reference sequence). The CDR3 DNA follows: TGTGCCAGCAGTTCCGGGGGCGAGCAGTACTTC. It yields the protein CASSSGGEQYF.

The chain carries TRBV7-7 and TRBJ2-1; 14 bases are a match to TRBD2. CDR3 length: 18 amino acids. From germline, CDR1 is SSHAT and CDR2 FNYEAQ (reference sequence). Germline trimming cut 5 bases from V and 2 bases from J; bases unmatched to any gene: 8. The CDR3 nucleotides are TGTGCCAGCAGCAAGGGACTAGCGGGAGTTTCTACCTACAATGAGCAGTTCTTC. Translation gives CASSKGLAGVSTYNEQFF.

The rearrangement uses TRBV27 and TRBJ1-5; D may be TRBD1 (6 bases). From germline, CDR1 is MNHEY and CDR2 SMNVEV (reference sequence). V lost 6 bases, J lost 3 bases, and 21 bases lay in between. This CDR3 is 17 amino acids long. The CDR3 is CASSLSWAGAFNQPQHF. CDR3 bases: TGTGCCAGCAGCCTAAGTTGGGCAGGGGCTTTCAATCAGCCCCAGCATTTT.

The chain joins TRBV11-3 to TRBJ2-2; no reliable D call. The CDR3 loop spans 12 amino acids. From germline, CDR1 is SGHNT and CDR2 YENEEA. Trimming left V 4 bases short and J 7 bases short, with 7 bases between. The CDR3 DNA is TGTGCCAGCAGCTCCCGCGACGGGGAGCTGTTTTTT. Its protein is CASSSRDGELFF.

The CDR3, as DNA: TGTGCCAGCAGCTCAAACCCTCACAGCGGGAGGGAAAACTACGAGCAGTACTTC. This encodes CASSSNPHSGRENYEQYF. This rearrangement joins TRBV9 to TRBJ2-7; 10 positions match TRBD2. The junction had 16 bases not matched to a gene; V was cut back by 4 bases and J by 3 bases. Looked up from germline, CDR1 is SGDLS and CDR2 is YYNGEE. This CDR3 has 18 amino acids.

V usage is TRBV5-1 and J usage is TRBJ2-2; D possibly corresponds to TRBD2 (7 bases). Germline V gene lookup returns CDR1 SGHRS and CDR2 YFSETQ. Trimming cost V 0 bases and J 5 bases, with 20 bases left between them. This CDR3 region has 18 residues. CDR3 DNA sequence: TGCGCCAGCAGCTTGGCAGGACGGGGGGCCGAAGGGACCGGGGAGCTGTTTTTT. It codes for CASSLAGRGAEGTGELFF.

The V gene is TRBV19, the J gene TRBJ1-1; weak D call: TRBD1 (6 bases). Per germline, CDR1 LNHDA and CDR2 SQIVND (reference sequence). CDR3 length: 16 residues. The V end lost 4 bases, the J end lost 0 bases, and 15 bases lay between the germline ends. The CDR3 coding sequence is TGTGCCAGTAGTACGTTTGGCAGGGGCTTGAACACTGAAGCTTTCTTT. Residues: CASSTFGRGLNTEAFF.

The CDR3 is CASSLVESSNRPYHEAFF. CDR3 DNA sequence: TGTGCCAGCAGCTTGGTGGAGAGTTCGAACAGGCCTTACCATGAAGCTTTCTTT. The V call is TRBV5-6, the J call TRBJ1-1; D might be TRBD1 (5 bases). V lost 0 bases and J 7 bases, leaving 25 bases between the germline ends. The CDR3 extends over 18 amino acids. Germline V gene sequence: CDR1 SGHDT, CDR2 YYEEEE.

Only one count was recorded for this clone. The chain has TRBV5-1 and TRBJ1-1; TRBD1 is a possible D gene (5 bases). The CDR3 totals 13 residues. CDR1 and CDR2 (germline): SGHRS, YFSETQ. V shed 2 bases and J shed 4 bases, with 9 bases lying between them. CDR3 sequence reads: CASSFTGGTEAFF. CDR3 in DNA: TGCGCCAGCAGCTTTACAGGTGGCACTGAAGCTTTCTTT.

The rearrangement links TRBV30 to TRBJ1-1; the match to TRBD1 covers 9 bases. Germline assignment: CDR1 GTSNPN and CDR2 SVGIG (reference sequence). This CDR3 comprises 15 residues. V trimming: 2 bases; J trimming: 1 base; junction bases outside the gene matches: 5. The CDR3 DNA reads TGTGCCTGGAGTTCACGGGGACAGGGGAACACTGAAGCTTTCTTT. It yields the protein CAWSSRGQGNTEAFF.

V gene TRBV4-1 combines with J gene TRBJ1-1, with D possibly TRBD1 on 5 matching bases. CDR1 MGHRA and CDR2 YSYEKL come from the germline V gene. Between the trimmed V and J ends, which lost 4 bases and 0 bases, there was a span of 18 bases. This CDR3 is 17 amino acids long. As DNA, the CDR3 is TGCGCCAGCAGCCCCCGTGGAGGGGATCTGGTGAACACTGAAGCTTTCTTT. Its translation: CASSPRGGDLVNTEAFF.

CDR3 region: CASSQVWGQEQETQYF. In nucleotides, the CDR3 is TGCGCCAGCAGCCAAGTGTGGGGACAGGAGCAAGAGACCCAGTACTTC. The V call is TRBV4-1, the J call TRBJ2-5; TRBD1 matches 8 bases. Germline CDR1 and CDR2: MGHRA and YSYEKL. V lost 1 base, J lost 2 bases, and 6 bases stayed unmatched. There are 16 residues in the CDR3.

The chain has TRBV7-6 and TRBJ2-5; TRBD2 agrees at 16 bases. Germline assignment: CDR1 SGHVS and CDR2 FNYEAQ. This CDR3 contains 17 residues. The V and J ends lost 5 bases and 4 bases, in that order; junction bases with no gene match: 7. CDR3 residues: CASSLGTSGRVRETQYF. CDR3 in DNA: TGTGCCAGCAGCCTAGGGACTAGCGGGAGGGTGAGAGAGACCCAGTACTTC.

The chain uses TRBV6-1 and TRBJ2-1; 10 bases map to TRBD2. This CDR3 has 14 amino acids. Germline V CDR1 and CDR2: MNHNS, SASEGT. V lost 4 bases to trimming and J lost 8 bases; unmatched junction nucleotides: 5. CDR3 amino acids: CASSGLAGVDEQFF. CDR3 nucleotide sequence: TGTGCCAGCAGTGGGCTAGCGGGAGTCGATGAGCAGTTCTTC.

The chain has TRBV19 and TRBJ2-1; 8 positions agree with TRBD2. The V and J ends lost 5 bases and 7 bases, in that order; junction bases with no gene match: 16. The CDR3 covers 17 residues. Germline values: CDR1 LNHDA, CDR2 SQIVND (reference sequence). The CDR3 here is CASSPFEGAGDPNEQFF. Written as DNA, the CDR3 is TGTGCCAGTAGTCCCTTTGAGGGAGCGGGAGATCCGAATGAGCAGTTCTTC.

The rearrangement joins TRBV5-1 to TRBJ2-7, with 10 nucleotides matching TRBD2. The ends lost 3 bases at V and 6 bases at J; junction bases unmatched: 9. This CDR3 region has 15 residues. Germline CDR1 is SGHRS and CDR2 is YFSETQ. Here the CDR3 reads CASSSASGSFVEQYF. The CDR3 DNA reads TGCGCCAGCAGCTCCGCTAGCGGGAGTTTTGTCGAGCAGTACTTC.

V usage is TRBV29-1 and J usage is TRBJ1-3; TRBD1 matches at 7 bases. Germline V lookup: CDR1 SQVTM, CDR2 ANQGSEA. V lost 4 bases to trimming and J lost 0 bases; unmatched junction nucleotides: 6. The CDR3 covers 15 residues. The DNA of the CDR3 is TGCAGCGTTGTCCCCACAGGGGACTCTGGAAACACCATATATTTT. The encoded protein is CSVVPTGDSGNTIYF.

The genes are TRBV19 and TRBJ1-1; D not resolved. V lost 5 bases to trimming and J lost 10 bases, with 23 bases between them. The germline CDR1 and CDR2 sequences are LNHDA and SQIVND (reference sequence). CDR3 size: 15 residues. DNA for the CDR3: TGTGCCAGTAGTCCGCGGCGGATGGGTGGCCATGGAGCTTTCTTT. Its translation: CASSPRRMGGHGAFF.

The chain carries TRBV7-9 and TRBJ2-1; unclear D gene. Trimming cost V 5 bases and J 9 bases, with 8 bases left between them. The CDR3 sequence is 11 residues long. Per germline, CDR1 SEHNR and CDR2 FQNEAQ (reference sequence). The CDR3 region has the DNA TGTGCCAGCAGCGCCTCCGGTGAGCAGTTCTTC. Protein: CASSASGEQFF.

The V call is TRBV9, the J call TRBJ1-2, with TRBD1 as a possible D gene (5 bases). Germline CDR1 reads SGDLS; CDR2 reads YYNGEE. Trimming removed 3 bases at V and 6 bases at J, with 15 bases between. This CDR3 has 14 residues. The CDR3 region is CASSATGTADGYTF. The DNA for the CDR3 is TGTGCCAGCAGCGCCACCGGGACTGCCGATGGCTACACCTTC.

This clone was seen a single time. The chain employs TRBV9 and TRBJ2-3; 8 bases map to TRBD2. The V and J ends lost 0 bases and 1 base, in that order; junction bases with no gene match: 7. CDR1 and CDR2 from the germline V gene are SGDLS and YYNGEE. CDR3 size: 17 residues. The CDR3 region is CASSVEGSGSGTDTQYF. CDR3 nucleotides: TGTGCCAGCAGCGTAGAAGGGAGCGGGAGTGGCACAGATACGCAGTATTTT. Using reference TRBV9 and TRBJ2-3 for the parts outside the CDR3, the full variable domain is DSGVTQTPKHLITATGQRVTLRCSPRSGDLSVYWYQQSLDQGLQFLIQYYNGEERAKGNILERFSAQQFPDLHSELNLSSLELGDSALYFCASSVEGSGSGTDTQYFGPGTRLTVL.

This chain joins TRBV27 and TRBJ1-1; D is uncertain. Trimming removed 3 bases from V and 5 bases from J, with 10 bases in between. The CDR3 runs 13 residues. Looked up from germline, CDR1 is MNHEY and CDR2 is SMNVEV (reference sequence). The CDR3 DNA is TGTGCCAGCAGTTTCCGGGTTAGGACTGAAGCTTTCTTT. Protein sequence: CASSFRVRTEAFF.

The chain is built from TRBV28 and TRBJ2-3, with 7 positions matching TRBD1. This CDR3 spans 15 amino acids. The junction had 8 bases not matched to a gene; V was cut back by 6 bases and J by 2 bases. CDR1 and CDR2 from the germline V gene are MDHEN and SYDVKM. Written as DNA, the CDR3 is TGTGCCAGCAGACTAACGGACAGGTTCACAGATACGCAGTATTTT. Its protein product is CASRLTDRFTDTQYF. The full variable domain, completed using reference TRBV28 and TRBJ2-3, is DVKVTQSSRYLVKRTGEKVFLECVQDMDHENMFWYRQDPGLGLRLIYFSYDVKMKEKGDIPEGYSVSREKKERFSLILESASTNQTSMYLCASRLTDRFTDTQYFGPGTRLTVL.